This entry is about one TCR beta chain. The method was immunoSEQ multiplex PCR; TCRdb's version includes in-frame clones alone and lacks a portion of them. The sample yields about 270,000 clones, around four fifths seen once. The sample originates from a study of blood T cell repertoires in COVID-19. Sequencing was done on a sample of peripheral blood. The TCR sequence derives from a woman aged 45-65 years with active or convalescent COVID-19.

The CDR3 DNA reads TGTGCCAGTAGTATCCTGGGAGCTGAAGCTTTCTTT. Its translation is CASSILGAEAFF. The genes are TRBV19 and TRBJ1-1; no clear D gene. Germline CDR1 and CDR2: LNHDA and SQIVND (reference sequence). With 3 bases removed from V and 6 bases from J, the gap between germline ends came to 8 bases. This CDR3 spans 12 amino acids.